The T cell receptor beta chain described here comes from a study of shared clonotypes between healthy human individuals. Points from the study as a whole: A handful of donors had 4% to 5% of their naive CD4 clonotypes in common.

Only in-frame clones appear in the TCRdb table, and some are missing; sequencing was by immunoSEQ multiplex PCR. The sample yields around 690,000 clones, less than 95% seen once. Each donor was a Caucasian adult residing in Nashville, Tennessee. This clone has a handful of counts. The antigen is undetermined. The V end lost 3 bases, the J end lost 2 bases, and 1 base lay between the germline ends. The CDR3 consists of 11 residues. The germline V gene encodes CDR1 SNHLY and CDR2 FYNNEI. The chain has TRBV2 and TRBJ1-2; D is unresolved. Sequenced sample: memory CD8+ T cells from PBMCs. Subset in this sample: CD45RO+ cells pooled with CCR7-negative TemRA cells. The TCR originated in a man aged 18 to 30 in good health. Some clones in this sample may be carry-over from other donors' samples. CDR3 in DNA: TGTGCCAGCAGTGAGAACTATGGCTACACCTTC. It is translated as CASSENYGYTF.